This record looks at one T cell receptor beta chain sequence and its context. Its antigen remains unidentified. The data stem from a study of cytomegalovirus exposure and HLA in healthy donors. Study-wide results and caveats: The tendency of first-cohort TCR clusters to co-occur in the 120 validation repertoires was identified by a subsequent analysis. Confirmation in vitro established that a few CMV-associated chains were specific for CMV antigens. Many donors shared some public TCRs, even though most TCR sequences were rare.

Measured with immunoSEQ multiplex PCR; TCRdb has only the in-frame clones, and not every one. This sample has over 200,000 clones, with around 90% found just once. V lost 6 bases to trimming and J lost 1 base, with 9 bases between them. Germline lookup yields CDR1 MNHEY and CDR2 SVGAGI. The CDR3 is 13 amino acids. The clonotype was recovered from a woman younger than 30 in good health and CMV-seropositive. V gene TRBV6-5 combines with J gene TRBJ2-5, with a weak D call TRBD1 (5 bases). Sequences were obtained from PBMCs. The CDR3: CASSPDTQETQYF. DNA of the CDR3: TGTGCCAGCAGCCCGGACACCCAAGAGACCCAGTACTTC.